Sequencing of this T cell receptor (beta chain) was carried out in a study of cytomegalovirus exposure and HLA in healthy donors. General study findings and limits: A subsequent analysis found that TCR clusters from the first cohort also tended to co-occur in the 90 to 150 validation repertoires, with less than 95% of cluster scores above 0.

As to this clone: Its antigen is not known.

Repertoires were generated with immunoSEQ multiplex PCR, while TCRdb's copy carries only in-frame clones and drops some. This sample has a few hundred thousand clones; roughly 85% occur once, and the top ten carry roughly 0.99%. The CDR3 length is 14 residues. The germline V gene has CDR1 SGHRS and CDR2 YFSETQ. The ends were cut back, 2 bases at V and 2 bases at J, with 10 bases in the middle. Material: PBMCs. The TCR was taken from a woman younger than 30 in good health and CMV-seronegative. This rearrangement joins TRBV5-1 to TRBJ2-5; D is perhaps TRBD1 (6 bases). In nucleotides, the CDR3 is TGCGCCAGCAGCTTTTCCCAGGGGCAAGAGACCCAGTACTTC. Protein product: CASSFSQGQETQYF.